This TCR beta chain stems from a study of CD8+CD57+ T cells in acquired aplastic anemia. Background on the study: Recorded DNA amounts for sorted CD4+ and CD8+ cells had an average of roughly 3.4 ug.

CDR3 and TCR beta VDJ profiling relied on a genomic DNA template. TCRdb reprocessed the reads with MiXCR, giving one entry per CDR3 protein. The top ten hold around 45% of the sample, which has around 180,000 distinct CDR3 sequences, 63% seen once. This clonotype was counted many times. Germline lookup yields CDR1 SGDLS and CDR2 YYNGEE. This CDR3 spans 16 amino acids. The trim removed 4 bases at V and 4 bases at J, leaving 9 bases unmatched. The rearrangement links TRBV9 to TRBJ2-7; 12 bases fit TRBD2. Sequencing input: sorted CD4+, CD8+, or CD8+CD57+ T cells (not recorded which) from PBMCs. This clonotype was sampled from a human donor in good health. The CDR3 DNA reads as TGTGCCAGCAGCTTTAGCCCTAGCGGGAGGGCATACGAGCAGTACTTC. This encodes CASSFSPSGRAYEQYF.